A selection of T cell receptor beta chains follows, all from one sample in a study of T cell responses to AZD1222 COVID-19 vaccine. Profiling relied on immunoSEQ multiplex PCR, and the TCRdb table lists in-frame clones only, not all of them. Here the sample spans about 97,000 clones, 75% to 90% being singletons. The material sequenced was peripheral blood, taken on day 0 of AZD1222 vaccination. All receptors come from an adult in good health. The conserved cysteine and the conserved F or W are not part of the CDR3 here. Not all rows give a size; the values are once, few, many and, for expanded clones, a class.

size	V	J	CDR3
-	TRBV7-9	TRBJ2-7	ASSRGQMSSYEQY
-	TRBV28	TRBJ1-5	ASNRQGVGFNQPQH
-	TRBV5-6	TRBJ2-3	ASSPRPGYPGTDTQY
-	TRBV6-2/TRBV6-3	TRBJ2-1	ASSKPGLAGDEQF
once	TRBV7-2	TRBJ2-3	ASSRAGTSGLPSTDTQY
-	TRBV7-9	TRBJ1-2	ASSSGGPYGYT
-	TRBV18	TRBJ2-3	ASSTRIGGRDTQY
-	TRBV28	TRBJ2-1	ASFTVYNEQF
-	TRBV18	TRBJ1-2	ASFPNREDGYT
-	TRBV7-2	TRBJ1-2	ASSFSSYGYT
-	TRBV7-3	TRBJ1-2	ASSPGQNYGYT
-	TRBV14	TRBJ1-6	ASSQRSSYNSPLH
-	TRBV7-6	TRBJ2-7	ASSSLTPPYEQY
-	TRBV29-1	TRBJ1-1	SVWDGNTEAF
-	TRBV6-5	TRBJ2-7	ASSYGGGEQY
-	TRBV6-1	TRBJ2-7	ASSDPARWEQY
-	TRBV24-1	TRBJ2-1	ATKGDPPYNEQF
-	TRBV24-1	TRBJ1-5	ATSESGSYQPQH
-	TRBV18	TRBJ1-5	ASSPDDNQPQH
-	TRBV6-5	TRBJ2-2	ASMTAMRTGELF
-	TRBV7-8	TRBJ1-3	ASSFMLTDSGNTIY
-	TRBV24-1	TRBJ1-1	ATSDLTAIGTGVNTEAF